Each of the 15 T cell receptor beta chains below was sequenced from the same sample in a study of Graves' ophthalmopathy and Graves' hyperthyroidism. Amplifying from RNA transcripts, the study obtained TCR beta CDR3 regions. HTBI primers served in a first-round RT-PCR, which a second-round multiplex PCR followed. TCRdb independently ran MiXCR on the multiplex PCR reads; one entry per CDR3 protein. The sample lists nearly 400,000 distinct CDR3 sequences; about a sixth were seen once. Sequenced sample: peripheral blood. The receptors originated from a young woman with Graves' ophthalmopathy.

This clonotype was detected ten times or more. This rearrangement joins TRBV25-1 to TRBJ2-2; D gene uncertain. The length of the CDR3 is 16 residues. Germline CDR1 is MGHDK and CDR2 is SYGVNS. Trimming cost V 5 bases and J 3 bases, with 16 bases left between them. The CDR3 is CASSPTRGQDTGELFF. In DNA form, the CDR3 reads TGTGCCAGCAGTCCAACAAGAGGTCAAGACACCGGGGAGCTGTTTTTT. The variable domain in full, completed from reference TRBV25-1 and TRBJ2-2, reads EADIYQTPRYLVIGTGKKITLECSQTMGHDKMYWYQQDPGMELHLIHYSYGVNSTEKGDLSSESTVSRIRTEHFPLTLESARPSHTSQYLCASSPTRGQDTGELFFGEGSRLTVL.

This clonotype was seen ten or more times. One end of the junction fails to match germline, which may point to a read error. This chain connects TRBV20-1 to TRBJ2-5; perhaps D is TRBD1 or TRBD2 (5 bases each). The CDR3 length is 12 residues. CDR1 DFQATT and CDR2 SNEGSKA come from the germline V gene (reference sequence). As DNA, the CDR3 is TGCAGTGCTAGTAATCCACTCGGGACCCAGGACTTC. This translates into CSASNPLGTQDF.

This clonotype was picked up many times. As DNA, the CDR3 is TGTGCCAGTAGTACCGGAATTCTGGGGGAGGGCACTGAAGCTTTCTTT. It yields the protein CASSTGILGEGTEAFF. The J gene is TRBJ1-1, the V gene TRBV19, with TRBD1 as a possible D gene (5 bases). Germline V gives CDR1 LNHDA, CDR2 SQIVND (reference sequence). The CDR3 runs 16 residues. V gave up 4 bases and J gave up 4 bases, with 19 bases separating them.

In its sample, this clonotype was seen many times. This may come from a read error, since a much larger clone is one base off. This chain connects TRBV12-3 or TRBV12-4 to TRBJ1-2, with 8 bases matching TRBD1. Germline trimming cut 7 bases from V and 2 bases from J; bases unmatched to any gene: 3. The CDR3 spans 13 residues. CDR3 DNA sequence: TGTGCCAGCACCCGGACAGGGAACTATGGCTACACCTTC. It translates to CASTRTGNYGYTF.

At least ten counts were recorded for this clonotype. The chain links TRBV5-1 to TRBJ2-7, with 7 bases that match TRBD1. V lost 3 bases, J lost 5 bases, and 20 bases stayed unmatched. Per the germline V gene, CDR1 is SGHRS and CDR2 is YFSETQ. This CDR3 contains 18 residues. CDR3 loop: CASSSHQGTGAGANEQYF. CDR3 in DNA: TGCGCCAGCAGCTCCCACCAGGGAACAGGGGCTGGGGCCAACGAGCAGTACTTC.

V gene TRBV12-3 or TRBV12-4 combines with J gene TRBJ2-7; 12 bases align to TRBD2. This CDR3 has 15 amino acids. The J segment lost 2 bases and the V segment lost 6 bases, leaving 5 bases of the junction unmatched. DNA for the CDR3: TGTGCCAGCAGGAAGACTAGCGGGAGCACCTACGAGCAGTACTTC. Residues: CASRKTSGSTYEQYF.

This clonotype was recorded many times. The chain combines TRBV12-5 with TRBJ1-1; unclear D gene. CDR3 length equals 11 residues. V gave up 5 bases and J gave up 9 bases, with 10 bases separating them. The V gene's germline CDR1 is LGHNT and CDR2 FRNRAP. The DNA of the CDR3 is TGTGCTAGTGGTGGACCTCATAAAGCTTTCTTT. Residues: CASGGPHKAFF.

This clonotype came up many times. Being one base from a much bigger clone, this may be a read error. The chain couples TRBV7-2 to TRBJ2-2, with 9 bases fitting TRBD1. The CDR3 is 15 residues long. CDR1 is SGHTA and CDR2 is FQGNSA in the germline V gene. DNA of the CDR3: TGTGCCGGCAGTCTACAGGGGGCGCTTCCCGGGGAGCTGTTTTTT. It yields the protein CAGSLQGALPGELFF.

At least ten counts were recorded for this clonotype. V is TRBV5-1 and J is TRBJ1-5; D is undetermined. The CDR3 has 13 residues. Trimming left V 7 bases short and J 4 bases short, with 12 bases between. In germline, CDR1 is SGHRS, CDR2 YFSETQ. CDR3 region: CASSKTGNQPQHF. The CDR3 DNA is TGCGCCAGCTCAAAAACGGGTAATCAGCCCCAGCATTTT.

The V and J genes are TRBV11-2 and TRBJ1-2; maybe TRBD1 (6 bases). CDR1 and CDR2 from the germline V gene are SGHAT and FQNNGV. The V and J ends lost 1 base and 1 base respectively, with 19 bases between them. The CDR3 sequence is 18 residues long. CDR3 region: CASSLVRGRQGSNYGYTF. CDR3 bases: TGTGCCAGCAGCTTAGTTCGAGGGCGGCAGGGGAGTAACTATGGCTACACCTTC.

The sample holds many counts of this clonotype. CDR3 nucleotides: TGCAGCGTTGAGGGGCTTGAAGCTTTCTTT. Translating it yields CSVEGLEAFF. The chain joins TRBV29-1 to TRBJ1-1, with D tentatively TRBD1 (5 bases). Germline CDR1 SQVTM, CDR2 ANQGSEA. The ends were cut back, 3 bases at V and 7 bases at J, with 6 bases in the middle. The length of the CDR3 is 10 residues.

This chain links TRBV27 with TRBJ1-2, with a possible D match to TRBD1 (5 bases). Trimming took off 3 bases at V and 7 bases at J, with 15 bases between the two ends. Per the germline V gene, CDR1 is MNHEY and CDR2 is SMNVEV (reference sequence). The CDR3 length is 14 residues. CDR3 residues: CASSFGQGLFGYTF. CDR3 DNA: TGTGCCAGCAGTTTTGGTCAGGGCCTTTTTGGCTACACCTTC.

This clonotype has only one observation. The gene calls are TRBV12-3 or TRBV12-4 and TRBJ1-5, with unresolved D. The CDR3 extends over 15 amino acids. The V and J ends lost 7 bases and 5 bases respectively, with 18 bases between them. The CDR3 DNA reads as TGTGCCAGCAATTTGGGTGGCTTGGGCGATCAGCCCCAGCATTTT. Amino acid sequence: CASNLGGLGDQPQHF.

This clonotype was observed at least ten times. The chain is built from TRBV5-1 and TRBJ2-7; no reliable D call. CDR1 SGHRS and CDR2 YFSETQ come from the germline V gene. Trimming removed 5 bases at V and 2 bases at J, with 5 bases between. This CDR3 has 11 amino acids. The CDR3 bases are TGCGCCAGCAGGGAAGCCTACGAGCAGTACTTC. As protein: CASREAYEQYF.

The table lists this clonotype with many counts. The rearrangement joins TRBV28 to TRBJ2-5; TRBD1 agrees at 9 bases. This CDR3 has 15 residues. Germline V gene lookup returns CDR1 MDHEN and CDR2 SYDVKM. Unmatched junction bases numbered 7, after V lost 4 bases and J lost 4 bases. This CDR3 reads CASSSRDRVGETQYF. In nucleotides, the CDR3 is TGTGCCAGCAGTTCCCGGGACAGGGTAGGAGAGACCCAGTACTTC.